This T cell receptor (beta chain) was recovered during a study of blood T cells in healthy people across ages. As for the study in general: Through template switching, about one barcoded beta molecule was captured per two T cells, as measured in model experiments.

About this clonotype itself: Antigen specificity is unknown. One junction end does not reproduce the germline sequence, and a read error may be involved.

The length of the CDR3 is 11 residues. CDR1 ENHRY and CDR2 SYGVKD come from the germline V gene. The authors ran a second PCR of roughly 6 to 12 cycles using a sample-barcoded 5' primer and a J-beta primer mix. Each of the samples gave a minimum of 2.5 million paired-end reads that contained CDR3. From the 5' RACE reads, TCRdb called clonotypes with MiXCR, one entry per CDR3 protein. The table lists under 1,000,000 distinct CDR3 sequences, around 45% of them singletons. Study results and limitations: Greater diversity and more naive CD4+ cells were seen in long-lived donors than in aged donors.

Input material: blood. The TCR was taken from an elderly man in good health. The rearrangement links TRBV10-3 to TRBJ2-1; D is undetermined. CDR3 loop: CAVSDRDEQFF. In nucleotides, the CDR3 is TGTGCCGTCAGTGATCGGGATGAGCAGTTCTTC.